One sample yielded the 10 T cell receptor beta chains listed below, sequenced in a study of blood T cell repertoires in COVID-19. The repertoire was sequenced with immunoSEQ multiplex PCR; TCRdb's copy has only in-frame clones and lacks some. Of a few hundred thousand clones in the sample, around 87% were seen once. Input material: PBMCs or T cells enriched from blood (not recorded which). The receptor set was obtained from a man aged 30 to 45 who had recovered from COVID-19.

This chain connects TRBV11-2 to TRBJ1-1, with a possible D match to TRBD1 (5 bases). The CDR3 runs to 14 residues. From germline, CDR1 is SGHAT and CDR2 FQNNGV. V was pared by 2 bases and J by 3 bases, with 10 bases between. The CDR3 region has the DNA TGTGCCAGCAGCTTAAATCGGGGGGACACTGAAGCTTTCTTT. Its translation: CASSLNRGDTEAFF.

The chain uses TRBV10-3 and TRBJ2-3; 7 positions agree with TRBD2. The CDR3 spans 14 residues. Per the germline V gene, CDR1 is ENHRY and CDR2 is SYGVKD. Unmatched junction bases numbered 6, after V lost 6 bases and J lost 3 bases. The DNA of the CDR3 is TGTGCCATCAGAGGGCGGGAGTTAACAGATACGCAGTATTTT. Amino acids: CAIRGRELTDTQYF.

The chain couples TRBV18 to TRBJ1-4; 7 positions agree with TRBD1. This CDR3 comprises 15 residues. J was trimmed by 8 bases and V by 2 bases; bases with no gene match: 8. The germline V gene has CDR1 KGHSH and CDR2 LQKENI. The CDR3 bases are TGTGCCAGCTCACCATCTCTACAGGGGAACGAAAAACTGTTTTTT. This codes for CASSPSLQGNEKLFF.

This clone was counted a single time. The chain recombines TRBV11-2 with TRBJ2-3; D is possibly TRBD1 (6 bases). Trimming took 6 bases from V and 3 from J, leaving 19 bases between them. CDR1 and CDR2 from the germline V gene are SGHAT and FQNNGV. The CDR3 runs to 16 residues. The DNA for the CDR3 is TGTGCCAGCAGTCGCATCCCGGGACACCCTACAGATACGCAGTATTTT. The encoded protein is CASSRIPGHPTDTQYF.

J is TRBJ1-1 and V is TRBV19, with a weak D call TRBD1 (5 bases). Trimming removed 6 bases from V and 1 base from J, with 9 bases in between. The CDR3 has 13 residues. CDR1 is LNHDA and CDR2 is SQIVND in the germline V gene (reference sequence). The CDR3 sequence: CASSARANTEAFF. CDR3 DNA: TGTGCCAGTAGCGCCAGGGCGAACACTGAAGCTTTCTTT.

The V call is TRBV18, the J call TRBJ2-1, with a possible D match to TRBD2 (5 bases). Trimming took 2 bases from V and 2 from J, leaving 10 bases between them. Germline CDR1 and CDR2: KGHSH and LQKENI. The CDR3 extends over 15 amino acids. CDR3 coding DNA: TGTGCCAGCTCACCAGGTGGGCGGGCCTACAATGAGCAGTTCTTC. Its translation: CASSPGGRAYNEQFF.

The chain is built from TRBV19 and TRBJ2-1; TRBD1 matches 10 bases. The CDR3 length is 15 residues. CDR1 is LNHDA and CDR2 is SQIVND in the germline V gene (reference sequence). With V trimmed by 6 bases and J by 2 bases, 4 bases remained unmatched. CDR3 region: CASSPGTGAYNEQFF. In DNA form, the CDR3 reads TGTGCCAGTAGCCCAGGGACAGGGGCCTACAATGAGCAGTTCTTC.

The V and J genes are TRBV29-1 and TRBJ2-3, with D maybe TRBD2 (6 bases). The ends were cut back, 0 bases at V and 4 bases at J, with 14 bases in the middle. The CDR3 spans 15 residues. Germline assignment: CDR1 SQVTM and CDR2 ANQGSEA. The chain's CDR3 is CSVEDRGTRADTQYF. CDR3 in DNA: TGCAGCGTTGAAGACCGCGGGACTCGCGCAGATACGCAGTATTTT.

The chain uses TRBV2 and TRBJ2-3; no reliable D call. Trimming cost V 6 bases and J 6 bases, with 7 bases left between them. CDR1 is SNHLY, CDR2 FYNNEI, per germline. CDR3 size: 11 residues. The CDR3 DNA sequence: TGTGCCAGCAGCCTCGTCGATACGCAGTATTTT. This codes for CASSLVDTQYF.

This clone appeared a single time. The chain couples TRBV3-1 (or the pseudogene TRBV3-2) to TRBJ2-3; 12 nucleotides match TRBD2. This CDR3 has 16 amino acids. The J segment lost 4 bases and the V segment lost 4 bases, leaving 6 bases of the junction unmatched. The germline CDR1 and CDR2 sequences are LGHDT and YNNKEL (reference sequence). The CDR3 coding sequence is TGTGCCAGCAGCCGTCAACTAGCGGGAGGTTCAGATACGCAGTATTTT. Its protein product is CASSRQLAGGSDTQYF.